The T cell receptor beta chain described here comes from a study of cytomegalovirus exposure and HLA in healthy donors. General observations from the study: Productive status was seen about 90% or about 30% of the time for most TCR beta V segments in an earlier analysis. Analysis was carried out at a later point, and it linked a missense DCLRE1C variant to TCR beta V- and J-gene trimming. Cytomegalovirus-associated TCR beta chains were listed, numbering 150 to 200.

With 60 Vbeta and 13 Jbeta primers, the PCR was carried out. In the study's own analysis: In a later analysis, the count reached some 73 million unique TCR beta chains, with 9 million to 11 million shared. TCRdb keeps only in-frame clones here, not all; method: immunoSEQ multiplex PCR. The D gene and trimming were derived from the DNA, and the V and J assignments and clone size from that table. The sample contains approximately 160,000 clones, 65% to 85% of which appear only once. For this clone: Its specificity is not known.

Material for sequencing was PBMCs. The TCR comes from a woman aged 40 to 50 in good health and CMV-seropositive.

CDR3 residues: CASSSPGVRLDTEAFF. The CDR3, as DNA: TGTGCCAGCAGCTCACCGGGGGTGAGGCTGGACACTGAAGCTTTCTTT. J is TRBJ1-1 and V is TRBV7-9, with D tentatively TRBD1 (5 bases). Trimming pared 4 bases from V and 3 bases from J, leaving 18 bases between. The CDR3 spans 16 residues. Germline V gene sequence: CDR1 SEHNR, CDR2 FQNEAQ (reference sequence).